Sequencing of this T cell receptor (beta chain) was carried out in a study of CD8+CD57+ T cells in acquired aplastic anemia. Study as a whole: Sorted CD4+ and CD8+ cells gave a mean 3.2 ug DNA, range roughly 0.2 to 27.4 ug.

According to the study, genomic DNA was the template for TCR beta VDJ and CDR3 profiling. One entry per CDR3 protein, called by TCRdb with MiXCR from the reads. Among about half a million distinct CDR3 sequences listed, over 25% were seen once. Sequenced patients had shown CD8+CD57+ cell expansion by flow cytometry. Patients uniformly had severe acquired aplastic anemia. Patients were therapy-naive when their blood was sampled. CDR1 is SNHLY and CDR2 is FYNNEI in the germline V gene. There are 11 residues in the CDR3. V lost 7 bases, J lost 7 bases, and 8 bases lay in between. This clonotype has ten or more counts. As yet, its antigen is unknown. General study findings and limits: There were twenty-nine CD8+ CDR3 sequences that occurred in both patients and controls.

The source is a human donor with aplastic anemia. Sequenced sample: sorted CD4+, CD8+, or CD8+CD57+ T cells (not recorded which) from PBMCs. The chain has TRBV2 and TRBJ2-4; D call uncertain. CDR3 in DNA: TGTGCCAGCACCCTAATCAACATTCAGTACTTC. It translates to CASTLINIQYF.